This TCR beta chain originates from a study of PD-1 blockade in classical Hodgkin lymphoma. Whole-study context: Every 2 weeks, patients had 3 mg/kg nivolumab intravenously.

Study-wide points: Exclusion applied to patients who initiated nivolumab less than 1 year following ASCT.

Time point here: cycle 4 day 1 (C4D1), after 6 weeks of nivolumab. Each patient's relapse followed autologous stem cell transplantation, and brentuximab vedotin exposure varied. Complete response, partial response or progressive disease was recorded as best response. With regard to this clone: Antigen: not known.

Trimming removed 4 bases from V and 12 bases from J; junction bases left unmatched: 8. The CDR3 has 15 amino acids. Germline CDR1 SEHNR, CDR2 FQNEAQ (reference sequence). The assay was immunoSEQ multiplex PCR, and TCRdb's table has in-frame clones only and misses some. The sample has roughly 51,000 clones, approximately 76% seen once. The source was peripheral blood mononuclear cells (PBMCs), collected before the fourth cycle of nivolumab. This clonotype was obtained from a human donor with classical Hodgkin lymphoma. The rearrangement uses TRBV7-9 and TRBJ2-1; 14 bases map to TRBD2. The CDR3 sequence: CASSSGTSGRLGQFF. The CDR3 DNA sequence: TGTGCCAGCAGCTCTGGGACTAGCGGGAGACTGGGGCAGTTCTTC.